Shown below are 18 T cell receptor beta chains from a single sample sequenced in a study of shared clonotypes between healthy human individuals (dated by TCRdb to 2020 to 2021). Library preparation used the immunoSEQ multiplex PCR assay. The clones in this table, taken by TCRdb from immuneACCESS, are in-frame only. Not every clone is retained; where verified, under half of the shortfall comes from an unresolved V gene, and the cause of the rest is unknown. The sample table holds about 1.9 million clones, of which 80% to 95% were seen once. Around 1.8% of the sample rests with the top ten. CD8 naive samples consisted of CD45RO-negative cells that were positively selected for CCR7, yielding a CD45RA+CCR7+ population without TemRA cells. The specimen was naive CD8+ T cells from PBMCs. The sample's cell subset or site, from its label and the paper: CD45RA+CCR7+. These receptors were taken from a man aged 18-30 years in good health. Some clones in this sample may be carry-over from other donors' samples.

The V and J genes are TRBV5-4 and TRBJ2-3; D might be TRBD1 or TRBD2, each matching 5 bases. V lost 0 bases, J lost 8 bases, and 13 bases lay in between. This CDR3 spans 14 amino acids. The germline gives CDR1 SGHNT, CDR2 YYREEE (reference sequence). The CDR3 is CASSLEGSTGTQYF. CDR3 DNA: TGTGCCAGCAGCTTGGAGGGGAGCACTGGTACGCAGTATTTT.

This chain joins TRBV10-1 and TRBJ2-1; TRBD2 aligns across 13 bases. The CDR3 totals 16 residues. With 4 bases clipped from V and 6 bases from J, the junction kept 6 bases outside the gene matches. From germline, CDR1 is WNHNN and CDR2 SYGVQD (reference sequence). DNA of the CDR3: TGCGCCAGCAGTGCCGGACTAGCGGGAGTCAGCAATGAGCAGTTCTTC. Amino acid sequence: CASSAGLAGVSNEQFF.

The chain employs TRBV30 and TRBJ2-7; D gene uncertain. In germline, CDR1 is GTSNPN, CDR2 SVGIG (reference sequence). The CDR3 is 13 amino acids. V lost 1 base and J 3 bases, leaving 10 bases between the germline ends. CDR3: CAWSEHRIYEQYF. CDR3 bases: TGTGCCTGGAGTGAGCATAGGATCTACGAGCAGTACTTC.

The V call is TRBV4-3, the J call TRBJ2-1; TRBD2 matches 8 bases. There are 16 residues in the CDR3. V trimming: 4 bases; J trimming: 7 bases; junction bases outside the gene matches: 12. Germline values: CDR1 LGHNA, CDR2 YSLEER. The chain's CDR3 is CASSLGGAGVGNEQFF. CDR3 sequence (DNA): TGCGCCAGCAGCCTCGGGGGAGCGGGAGTGGGAAATGAGCAGTTCTTC.

This clone was recorded once. The chain carries TRBV10-1 and TRBJ2-7; tentatively, D is TRBD1 (6 bases). The V end was cut by 3 bases, the J end by 4 bases, with 16 bases between. There are 15 residues in the CDR3. CDR1 and CDR2 from the germline V gene are WNHNN and SYGVQD (reference sequence). CDR3 sequence (DNA): TGCGCCAGCAGTGATACAGGGAAAACGAAATACGAGCAGTACTTC. This codes for CASSDTGKTKYEQYF.

The chain uses TRBV2 and TRBJ2-7; 10 bases fit TRBD1. With V trimmed by 2 bases and J by 7 bases, 11 bases remained unmatched. The CDR3 loop spans 16 amino acids. Germline values: CDR1 SNHLY, CDR2 FYNNEI. CDR3 protein: CASSETAGQGMEEQYF. The CDR3 coding sequence is TGTGCCAGCAGTGAAACGGCGGGACAGGGGATGGAAGAGCAGTACTTC. Full variable domain (rest looked up from reference TRBV2 and TRBJ2-7): EPEVTQTPSHQVTQMGQEVILRCVPISNHLYFYWYRQILGQKVEFLVSFYNNEISEKSEIFDDQFSVERPDGSNFTLKIRSTKLEDSAMYFCASSETAGQGMEEQYFGPGTRLTVT.

This clone showed up just once. This chain joins TRBV13 and TRBJ2-3; TRBD2 agrees at 12 bases. CDR1 and CDR2 (germline): PRHDT, FYEKMQ (reference sequence). The CDR3 runs to 17 residues. V lost 7 bases, J lost 3 bases, and 11 bases stayed unmatched. DNA for the CDR3: TGTGCCAGCACCCCAGAGACTAGCGGGAGAGGAACAGATACGCAGTATTTT. This codes for CASTPETSGRGTDTQYF.

The V call is TRBV25-1, the J call TRBJ2-1; TRBD2 matches at 8 bases. The CDR3 has 12 amino acids. The germline V gene has CDR1 MGHDK and CDR2 SYGVNS. The J segment lost 6 bases and the V segment lost 10 bases, leaving 5 bases of the junction unmatched. Here the CDR3 reads CATRGGSNEQFF. DNA of the CDR3: TGTGCCACCCGGGGGGGCTCCAATGAGCAGTTCTTC.

The J gene is TRBJ2-7, the V gene TRBV2, with 7 bases lining up with TRBD2. Unmatched junction bases numbered 11, after V lost 11 bases and J lost 4 bases. In germline, CDR1 is SNHLY, CDR2 FYNNEI. This CDR3 spans 13 amino acids. The CDR3 sequence is CAWGREGLYEQYF. The CDR3 region has the DNA TGTGCCTGGGGGAGGGAGGGCCTTTACGAGCAGTACTTC. The full variable domain, completed using reference TRBV2 and TRBJ2-7, is EPEVTQTPSHQVTQMGQEVILRCVPISNHLYFYWYRQILGQKVEFLVSFYNNEISEKSEIFDDQFSVERPDGSNFTLKIRSTKLEDSAMYFCAWGREGLYEQYFGPGTRLTVT.

Regarding this clone: Other DNA sequences of this sample code for an identical CDR3. The CDR3 bases are TGTGCCAGCAGCTTAAGCCTAGCGGGAAGTGAGCAGTACTTC. This codes for CASSLSLAGSEQYF. V is TRBV11-2 and J is TRBJ2-7; the match to TRBD2 covers 9 bases. V dropped 2 bases and J dropped 7; count of bases not matched to a gene: 6. Germline CDR1 and CDR2: SGHAT and FQNNGV. This CDR3 has 14 amino acids.

The gene calls are TRBV27 and TRBJ2-7; no clear D gene. Trimming removed 2 bases at V and 3 bases at J, with 11 bases between. Germline V lookup: CDR1 MNHEY, CDR2 SMNVEV (reference sequence). CDR3 length: 14 residues. This CDR3 reads CASSLGEEIYEQYF. CDR3 DNA: TGTGCCAGCAGTTTAGGGGAAGAGATCTACGAGCAGTACTTC.

The chain has TRBV28 and TRBJ1-2, with a possible D match to TRBD1 (5 bases). Germline CDR1 is MDHEN and CDR2 is SYDVKM. V lost 7 bases, J lost 8 bases, and 20 bases lay in between. The CDR3 runs to 14 residues. DNA for the CDR3: TGTGCCAGCACCCTACAGGCCCCGGATGTAGGCTACACCTTC. This sequence encodes CASTLQAPDVGYTF.

The CDR3 loop is CASILGTEAFF. As DNA, the CDR3 is TGTGCCAGCATATTAGGGACAGAAGCTTTCTTT. V gene TRBV6-1 combines with J gene TRBJ1-1; a weak D match, TRBD1 (6 bases). The CDR3 consists of 11 residues. V lost 7 bases and J lost 8, with 11 bases in between. Germline CDR1 reads MNHNS; CDR2 reads SASEGT.

This clone was detected only a few times. A much larger clone is a single base away; this may be a read error. The CDR3 nucleotides are TGTGCCAGCAAGAACACCGGGGAGCTGTTTTTT. The encoded protein is CASKNTGELFF. The rearrangement uses TRBV9 and TRBJ2-2; D remains ambiguous. Per the germline V gene, CDR1 is SGDLS and CDR2 is YYNGEE. This CDR3 is 11 amino acids long. Trimming stripped 6 bases from V and 1 base from J, with 1 base between.

V usage is TRBV6-6 and J usage is TRBJ1-5; D is unresolved. Trimming cost V 2 bases and J 0 bases, with 8 bases left between them. The germline CDR1 and CDR2 sequences are MNHNY and SVGAGI (reference sequence). The CDR3 sequence is 15 residues long. CDR3 bases: TGTGCCAGCAGTTACAGGGAGGGTAGCAATCAGCCCCAGCATTTT. Translated: CASSYREGSNQPQHF.

The CDR3 sequence: CASSLAAIGTYNEQFF. The DNA for the CDR3 is TGTGCCAGCAGCTTAGCGGCTATAGGGACCTACAATGAGCAGTTCTTC. The J gene is TRBJ2-1, the V gene TRBV11-2; D not resolved. The ends were cut back, 1 base at V and 2 bases at J, with 12 bases in the middle. The germline V gene encodes CDR1 SGHAT and CDR2 FQNNGV. CDR3 length equals 16 residues.

V and J are TRBV7-9 and TRBJ1-4; 7 positions match TRBD1. CDR1 is SEHNR and CDR2 is FQNEAQ in the germline V gene (reference sequence). With V trimmed by 5 bases and J by 7 bases, 10 bases remained unmatched. This CDR3 comprises 15 residues. The DNA for the CDR3 is TGTGCCAGCAGCCATCCTGACAGGGACACTGAAAAACTGTTTTTT. Translated: CASSHPDRDTEKLFF. Full variable domain (outside the CDR3, taken from reference TRBV7-9 and TRBJ1-4): DTGVSQNPRHKITKRGQNVTFRCDPISEHNRLYWYRQTLGQGPEFLTYFQNEAQLEKSRLLSDRFSAERPKGSFSTLEIQRTEQGDSAMYLCASSHPDRDTEKLFFGSGTQLSVL.

The V call is TRBV5-1, the J call TRBJ2-7, with D unresolved. CDR1 is SGHRS, CDR2 YFSETQ, per germline. The CDR3 covers 17 residues. V lost 0 bases and J lost 2, with 18 bases in between. CDR3 coding DNA: TGCGCCAGCAGCTTGGTCAAGGTGTCAGGTGACACCTACGAGCAGTACTTC. Translation: CASSLVKVSGDTYEQYF.